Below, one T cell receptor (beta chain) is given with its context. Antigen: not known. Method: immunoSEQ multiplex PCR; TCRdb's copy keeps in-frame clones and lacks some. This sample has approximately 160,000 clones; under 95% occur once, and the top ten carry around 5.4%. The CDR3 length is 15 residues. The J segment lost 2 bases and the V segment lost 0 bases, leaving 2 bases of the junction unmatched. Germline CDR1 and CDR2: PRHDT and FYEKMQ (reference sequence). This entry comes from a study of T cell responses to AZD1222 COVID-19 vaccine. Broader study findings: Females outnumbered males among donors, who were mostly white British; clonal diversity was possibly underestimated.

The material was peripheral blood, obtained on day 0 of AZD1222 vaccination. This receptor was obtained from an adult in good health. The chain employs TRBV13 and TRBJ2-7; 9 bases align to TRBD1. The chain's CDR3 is CASSLGTGGAYEQYF. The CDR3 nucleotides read TGTGCCAGCAGCTTAGGGACAGGGGGGGCCTACGAGCAGTACTTC.